This T cell receptor (beta chain) emerged from a study of blood T cell repertoires in COVID-19 (dated by TCRdb to 2019 to 2021). Broadly, across the study: Samples covering the acute and convalescent phases of COVID-19 were provided by collaborators in the United States, Italy and Spain. The material from the prospective study consisted of cDNA or gDNA derived from T cells, B-cell-depleted T cells, or PBMCs. The dataset comprised deeply sampled blood TCRbeta repertoires from subjects exposed to, actively infected with, or recovered from COVID-19. The repertoires were released in a freely available public database meant as a resource for research on the immune response to SARS-CoV-2. The samples were drawn from the first 160 participants of the ongoing ImmuneRACE study and from 1,254 subjects provided by 6 global collaborators. The sample metadata nearly always contained a de-identified subject ID, COVID-19 status, age in years and sex. Where available, HLA class I and class II types were taken from metadata supplied by the sample provider and were not determined by assay-based typing.

The collaborating institutions used their own protocols to collect whole blood in K2EDTA tubes. For TCRbeta analysis, collaborator samples were shipped as frozen whole blood, as isolated PBMCs, or as DNA extracted from either sample type. CDR1 and CDR2 were assigned from the germline V gene (reference sequence) as SGHKS and YYEKEE. The CDR3 holds 12 amino acids from the cysteine to the phenylalanine. Just the 36-base CDR3 DNA is kept, in frame starting at base 1. Cut back by 2 bases and 6 bases, the V and J ends lie 9 bases apart. Broad study findings and their caveats: The amount of clinical and demographic metadata varied by source and participant and was provided uncurated.

Remarks on this clone: This clone's antigen is unknown. Base qualities are missing; no much larger clone stands one base away.

TCRbeta CDR3 regions were amplified from genomic DNA using the immunoSEQ Assay, a bias-controlled multiplex PCR. The study's own analysis went as follows. Nucleated cell counts per sample were estimated from amplification of reference gene primers within the assay. To quantify the absolute abundance of each unique TCRbeta CDR3 rearrangement, sequence reads were collapsed and filtered. For each sample, productive Simpson clonality was calculated as the square root of Simpson's diversity index across productive rearrangements. TCRdb provides this immuneACCESS table in a form limited to in-frame rearrangements. Some clones are lacking; in checked studies, under half of them reflect an unresolved V gene, and why the rest are absent is not known. The V and J calls and the clone size are those of that table, but D and trimming were determined from the DNA. For this sample there are 45,000 to 65,000 clones; 81% appear just once. The ten top clones hold about 5.3% of the sample.

The sequenced material came from peripheral blood. The chain joins TRBV5-5 to TRBJ2-7; the D gene is possibly TRBD1, with 7 bases matching. The receptor comes from an older woman with acute or convalescent COVID-19. The sequenced DNA: TGTGCCAGCAGCTTCCAGGGGGGCGAGCAGTACTTC. It specifies CASSFQGGEQYF.